The text below deals with one T cell receptor beta chain. No antigen is known for it. No much larger clonotype is one base removed from it; base qualities were not supplied. The junction shows trimming of 1 base on V and 5 bases on J, and the gene matches do not reach 12 bases of it. The CDR3 spans 17 residues, from the cysteine through the phenylalanine. The read is trimmed to its CDR3 DNA, 51 bases read in frame from base 1. The germline V gene gives CDR1 as SGHTA and CDR2 as FQGTGA. The data stem from a study of cytomegalovirus exposure and HLA in healthy donors (dated by TCRdb to about 2017). Context from the whole study: In an earlier analysis of about 560 of the donors, 276 Gb of sequence data and 120 million or so unique TCR beta sequences from 150 million to 200 million T cells were reported. An early release covering approximately 600 HLA-typed donors comprised about 310 gigabases of sequencing data and around 80 million unique TCR sequences. The genetic ancestry cluster associated with self-reported Caucasian donors included 65% to 90% of the 300 to 400 genotyped donors. The study was designed to test whether signatures of past pathogen exposure could be identified by cataloging public T cell receptors. The T cell repertoires of around 730 subjects were profiled by immunosequencing and related to cytomegalovirus serostatus. A separate validation cohort of over 95 different subjects was used in addition to the 666-subject first cohort. The study combined high-throughput TCR immunosequencing, statistical association of individual TCRs with disease status, and machine learning to predict cytomegalovirus infection status. A later analysis re-analyzed previously published TCR beta repertoires from 650 to 800 donors and added high-resolution HLA genotyping to study TCR occurrence patterns. Rather than drawing on any new phenotypic data, the later analysis identified candidate immune exposures from TCR beta sequences and the way those sequences occurred across donors. In an earlier analysis of 587 of the donors, high-throughput TCR beta sequencing was used to judge whether each TCR beta V gene segment behaved as functional or pseudogenic. Donor age, sex, ethnicity and CMV serostatus were collected together with the repertoire data. In a later genetic analysis, genome-wide SNP genotypes for about 60% of the 666 donors were used, and that subset was treated as a discovery cohort. Every repertoire in the discovery cohort had been generated on one and the same sequencing platform. Class I and class II HLA loci were covered by the typing at four-digit resolution. Typing coverage varied by locus: about 620-630 donors for A, B, C, DRB1 and DQB1; roughly 510 for DQA1; approximately 610 for DPA1; 450 to 480 for DPB1. A handful of DR-DQ haplotypes were treated as single units for association and clustering because of strong linkage in the cohort. Across 398 genotyped donors of the cohort, an average of about 240,000 unique TCR beta nucleotide sequences per donor were sequenced, and about a sixth of those sequences were non-productive. The full study reports these points: In vitro tests confirmed that a few of the cytomegalovirus-associated TCR beta chains recognize cytomegalovirus antigens. The classifier was reported to diagnose cytomegalovirus status with high specificity and sensitivity in both the original and validation cohorts. Compared with the roughly 700-donor mean, donors in an Asian-associated ancestry cluster had fewer N-insertions in productive TCRs, according to a later genetic analysis. When HLA alleles, especially DR and DQ, strongly co-occurred, TCR associations were difficult to assign to individual alleles. In this cohort, only TCR beta chains were sequenced, and detectable features were limited by the absence of alpha or paired-chain data. A cluster of highly shared sequence variants was judged likely to represent a technical artifact of the sequencing pipeline. Most CMV-associated TCR beta chains appeared to be HLA-restricted in a later analysis, and the HLA associations seemed to be driven largely by CMV exposure. The presence/absence analyses assumed that sequencing depth was roughly uniform across donors, and that assumption may not be true. In a later analysis, several top co-occurrence clusters were reported to appear linked to parvovirus B19, influenza, CMV and Epstein-Barr virus. Some IMGT-functional V segments, including TRBV6-2 and TRBV6-3, could not be distinguished by the 87-base-pair reads and were therefore excluded. In an earlier analysis of around 500 of the donors, most TCR beta V segments appeared in productive rearrangements about 90% or about 30% of the time, broadly matching IMGT annotations. Because counts were too low, some 17 rarely observed V segments, including chromosome 9 orphons, were excluded from the earlier analysis of 587 of the donors. The study gave a list of 150 to 200 TCR beta chains associated with cytomegalovirus. The only immune exposure information available for the cohort was CMV serostatus. The authors suggested that the approach could potentially be generalized to other disease states and immunological phenotypes. V-gene and J-gene trimming of TCR beta chains was associated with a missense DCLRE1C variant in a later genetic analysis, and the association was replicated in an independent cohort. Across donors, most TCR sequences were observed very rarely, whereas some public TCRs were present in many individuals. In a later analysis, the rate of TCR association differed among HLA loci, with DRB1 alleles having the most associated TCRs and HLA-C alleles having the fewest. Specific HLA alleles were associated with around 18,000 TCR beta sequences at a false discovery rate of 0.05 in a later analysis. A further reported finding was that TCR beta sequences accurately predicted the HLA-A and HLA-B alleles for most subjects in the first cohort. Linkage disequilibrium might explain the correlated functional status among segregating V segments, but an unknown experimental factor could not be ruled out. A later analysis found that HLA-associated TCR beta chains were more clonally expanded and had lower generation probabilities than equally common non-associated chains. HLA typing was unavailable for some donors at each locus, so association tests used only the typed subset.

Libraries were made using the immunoSEQ multiplex PCR assay. For the multiplex PCR, a mixture combining 60 forward primers for TCR Vbeta segments and 13 reverse primers for TCR Jbeta segments was used. The CDR3 region of rearranged TCR beta genes was amplified from genomic DNA by a multiplex PCR assay. On the Illumina HiSeq System, the amplified TCR beta libraries were sequenced as 87-base-pair reads. Concerning the study's data processing: In a later analysis, roughly 80 million unique TCR beta chains were counted across the 500 to 700 repertoires, and approximately 9.9 million of these chains were shared by at least two donors. Raw reads were error-corrected and collapsed into unique sequences with a nearest-neighbor algorithm that merged closely related sequences to remove PCR and sequencing errors. CDR3 sequences were aligned to IMGT reference sequences to assign V, D and J gene segments. Each retained sequence needed at least a six-nucleotide match to both a V gene segment and a J gene segment. A rearrangement counted as productive if the CDR3 had no stop codons and remained in frame with V and J, and every other rearrangement counted as non-productive. CDR3 was defined by IMGT convention, running from the second conserved V-encoded cysteine to the conserved J-encoded phenylalanine. In an earlier analysis of more than 550 of the donors, sequences lacking an unambiguous match to a single V gene segment were excluded. In an earlier analysis of 587 of the donors, V segments were called functional above 56.7% productive rearrangements and were called segregating when the between-donor standard deviation exceeded 5%. A statistical classification framework was developed to diagnose cytomegalovirus status using the catalog of TCR beta chain sequences. In a later analysis, V and J genes were assigned by comparing TCR nucleotide sequences against IMGT/GENE-DB human TR gene sequences. The TCRdist pipeline was used in a later analysis to assign CDR3 sequences and most-parsimonious VDJ recombination scenarios. In a later analysis, every TCR beta chain was defined by the combination of its CDR3 amino acid sequence and its V-gene family, and reads without a unique V-gene family were dropped. As a way to deal with suspected cross-contamination and a sequencing artifact, a later analysis dropped 450 to 600 nucleotide sequences that were highly shared and had low generation probability. For each public chain, a later analysis derived a clonal expansion index from normalized ranks of inferred template counts within each repertoire. In a later analysis, generation probabilities were computed using a VDJ recombination model fitted to out-of-frame rearrangements, and the results were checked against IGoR. A later analysis scored TCR-TCR, TCR-HLA and TCR-CMV co-occurrence with hypergeometric tests, applying a repertoire-size bias correction to TCR pairs. A later analysis estimated false discovery rates by permuting HLA or CMV assignments 20 times. A later analysis grouped co-occurring TCRs with DBSCAN, adding TCRdist sequence similarity when clustering within HLA-allele-positive subsets. Repertoires with fewer than 30,000 or more than 120,000 public chains were left out of co-occurrence clustering, as were five repertoires with anomalous nucleotide sharing. TCRdb's version of the immuneACCESS table is confined to in-frame rearrangements and falls short of the full clone set. An unresolved V gene accounts for under half of the shortfall where checked; the remainder is of unknown origin. V and J calls and clone size follow that table, whereas D and trimming were derived from the DNA. The sample includes 150,000 to 200,000 clones, with over 65% observed a single time. The ten largest clonotypes hold around 1.9% of the sample.

In total, around 600 healthy bone marrow donors made up the cohort. At the time of sampling, all cohort members were nominally healthy, though unrecorded immune exposures were likely present. The donor was CMV seronegative and was included in the group of 352 seronegative cohort members. A peripheral blood sample was collected from each donor, and TCR beta sequencing was performed on peripheral blood mononuclear cells. Genomic DNA extraction from the blood cell samples was performed with the Qiagen DNeasy Blood Extraction Kit. The sample consisted of PBMCs. The rearranged segments are TRBV7-3 and TRBJ2-3; TRBD2 lines up with 7 middle nucleotides. The source of this sequence is a woman aged 30 to 39 in good health and CMV-seronegative. The nucleotides read TGTGCCAGCAGCTTAAGGCGGGAGACGGCACCACGAGATACGCAGTATTTT. This sequence encodes CASSLRRETAPRDTQYF.